Reported below is one T cell receptor beta chain. As yet, its antigen is unknown. Measured with immunoSEQ multiplex PCR; TCRdb has only the in-frame clones, and not every one. The table lists about 65,000 clones, roughly 94% of them singletons. The data belong to a study of cytomegalovirus exposure and HLA in healthy donors. Whole-study findings and limits: High sensitivity and specificity were reportedly achieved when the classifier diagnosed cytomegalovirus status.

The TCR originated in a young woman in good health and CMV-seronegative. Specimen: PBMCs.

CDR3 nucleotide sequence: TGTGCCAGCAGCCTTGACAATGAGCAGTTCTTC. This codes for CASSLDNEQFF. The rearrangement joins TRBV7-3 to TRBJ2-1; D unresolved. CDR3 length: 11 amino acids. The germline V gene has CDR1 SGHTA and CDR2 FQGTGA. V was pared by 5 bases and J by 5 bases, with 4 bases between. Combining the CDR3 with reference TRBV7-3 and TRBJ2-1 gives the whole variable domain GAGVSQTPSNKVTEKGKYVELRCDPISGHTALYWYRQSLGQGPEFLIYFQGTGAADDSGLPNDRFFAVRPEGSVSTLKIQRTERGDSAVYLCASSLDNEQFFGPGTRLTVL.